This entry features one TCR beta chain sequence. What it binds is not known. The CDR3 contains 13 residues. Trimming left V 3 bases short and J 6 bases short, with 12 bases between. Germline V gene lookup returns CDR1 MDHEN and CDR2 SYDVKM. Method: immunoSEQ multiplex PCR; TCRdb's copy keeps in-frame clones and lacks some. The sample consists of fewer than 500,000 clones, about 90% of them appearing once. Regarding treatment: some 19 received Ad26.COV2.S at low or high dose, single or two shots; about five received placebo; per-sample allocation not given. Repertoires come from day 63 after the first vaccine or placebo injection. This vaccine is an Ad26 vector that expresses the Wuhan-strain SARS-CoV-2 spike. The data are from a study of Ad26.COV2.S vaccination and SARS-CoV-2 variants. Study observations and caveats: It was reported that spike-specific CD8+ and CD4+ T cell responses were substantially broad after vaccination. Vaccine and placebo recipients had similar non-spike TCR breadth.

This clonotype was sampled from a person aged 18-65 years who received the Ad26.COV2.S COVID-19 vaccine or a placebo. This specimen consisted of peripheral blood, obtained in a trial of Ad26.COV2.S vaccine versus placebo. The rearrangement links TRBV28 to TRBJ2-7, with a tentative D call TRBD2 (5 bases). The CDR3 is CASSLPGLREQYF. CDR3 DNA sequence: TGTGCCAGCAGTTTGCCGGGGTTGCGCGAGCAGTACTTC.